The entry below describes one T cell receptor beta chain. This record belongs to a study of CD8+ T cells in alopecia areata. Isolated RNA was reverse transcribed into cDNA used as the sequencing template. Some clones are missing from TCRdb's copy, which holds only in-frame ones; the method was immunoSEQ multiplex PCR. The sample records about 180,000 clones, roughly 63% being singletons. V was trimmed by 6 bases and J by 8 bases, leaving 16 bases between them. Germline loops: CDR1 MNHEY, CDR2 SVGAGI. This CDR3 contains 13 residues. Sample treatment: oral pan-JAK inhibitor, 5-10 mg twice daily. The gene calls are TRBV6-5 and TRBJ1-2; tentative D call: TRBD1 (6 bases). The sequence was collected from a human donor with alopecia areata. The specimen was CD4+ T cells sorted from blood, collected at approximately week 60, from a patient treated with tofacitinib. CDR3 loop: CASSSTGLGGYTF. The CDR3 DNA reads as TGTGCCAGCAGCTCTACAGGGCTAGGAGGCTACACCTTC.